The 26 T cell receptor beta chains presented below share a single source sample, sequenced in a study of OX40 agonist ivuxolimab in advanced cancers. TCRdb keeps only in-frame clones here, not all; method: immunoSEQ multiplex PCR. The sample has about 20,000 clones, 84% seen once. The sequenced sample was CD4+ or CD8+ T cells sorted from blood, obtained in a trial of the OX40 agonist ivuxolimab. These receptor sequences come from an adult with an advanced solid tumor such as melanoma, head and neck, liver or kidney cancer.

Only a few counts were recorded for this clone. This chain uses TRBV7-3 with TRBJ1-1, with unresolved D. Germline V gene sequence: CDR1 SGHTA, CDR2 FQGTGA. V was pared by 3 bases and J by 1 base, with 3 bases between. The CDR3 is 12 amino acids. Here the CDR3 reads CASSFGNTEAFF. CDR3 nucleotides: TGTGCCAGCAGCTTCGGGAACACTGAAGCTTTCTTT.

The V and J genes are TRBV7-3 and TRBJ2-5, with 8 bases identical to TRBD1. V trimming: 2 bases; J trimming: 3 bases; junction bases outside the gene matches: 8. This CDR3 is built from 16 residues. Germline-derived CDR1 and CDR2 are SGHTA and FQGTGA. The CDR3: CASSLSGGLAKETQYF. CDR3 sequence (DNA): TGTGCCAGCAGCTTATCAGGGGGCCTGGCCAAAGAGACCCAGTACTTC. The entire variable domain, with the rest obtained from reference TRBV7-3 and TRBJ2-5, is as follows: GAGVSQTPSNKVTEKGKYVELRCDPISGHTALYWYRQSLGQGPEFLIYFQGTGAADDSGLPNDRFFAVRPEGSVSTLKIQRTERGDSAVYLCASSLSGGLAKETQYFGPGTRLLVL.

The chain combines TRBV11-2 with TRBJ1-2; D uncertain. V was pared by 3 bases and J by 2 bases, with 1 base between. The CDR3 length is 11 residues. The germline CDR1 and CDR2 sequences are SGHAT and FQNNGV. The CDR3 is CASSFNYGYTF. CDR3 bases: TGTGCCAGCAGCTTCAACTATGGCTACACCTTC.

This clone has just one count. V usage is TRBV6-1 and J usage is TRBJ2-5; 7 bases fit TRBD2. The germline gives CDR1 MNHNS, CDR2 SASEGT. V lost 2 bases, J lost 5 bases, and 8 bases stayed unmatched. CDR3 size: 15 residues. The CDR3 DNA is TGTGCCAGCAGTGAAACGGGAGCGGGGATGGAGACCCAGTACTTC. This encodes CASSETGAGMETQYF.

The rearrangement joins TRBV19 to TRBJ2-5; maybe TRBD1 (6 bases). CDR1 is LNHDA and CDR2 is SQIVND in the germline V gene (reference sequence). The V end lost 2 bases, the J end lost 2 bases, and 18 bases lay between the germline ends. The CDR3 extends over 17 amino acids. CDR3 DNA sequence: TGTGCCAGTAGTATATTCCTACCGGGACAAGGACAAGAGACCCAGTACTTC. Its translation is CASSIFLPGQGQETQYF.

J is TRBJ2-7 and V is TRBV5-1, with TRBD1 matching 8 bases. Germline values: CDR1 SGHRS, CDR2 YFSETQ. J lost 5 bases, V lost 0 bases, and 7 bases had no gene match. This CDR3 spans 15 amino acids. The CDR3 region is CASSLGQGQMNEQYF. CDR3 nucleotide sequence: TGCGCCAGCAGCTTGGGACAGGGGCAAATGAACGAGCAGTACTTC.

The J gene is TRBJ1-3, the V gene TRBV28; D remains unclear. V lost 1 base to trimming and J lost 0 bases, with 13 bases between them. Germline loops: CDR1 MDHEN, CDR2 SYDVKM. The CDR3 loop spans 17 amino acids. For the CDR3, the DNA is TGTGCCAGCAGTTTATACTCAGGCATGACCTCTGGAAACACCATATATTTT. The encoded protein is CASSLYSGMTSGNTIYF.

The V and J genes are TRBV5-3 and TRBJ1-2, with D tentatively TRBD1 (6 bases). TRBV5-3 qualifies as an ORF whose function is uncertain. Between the trimmed V and J ends, which lost 2 bases and 8 bases, there was a span of 13 bases. This CDR3 comprises 13 residues. Here the CDR3 DNA reads TGTGCCAGAAGCTTTACAGGGTACGGCGGCTACACCTTC. Its protein product is CARSFTGYGGYTF.

The genes are TRBV11-1 and TRBJ2-3; the D call may be TRBD1 or TRBD2 (5 bases each). Germline V lookup: CDR1 SGHAT, CDR2 FQDESV (reference sequence). CDR3 size: 14 residues. V gave up 4 bases and J gave up 5 bases, with 13 bases separating them. The CDR3 loop reads CASSSAGSEDTQYF. Written as DNA, the CDR3 is TGTGCCAGCAGCTCTGCAGGGAGTGAAGATACGCAGTATTTT.

This sequence joins TRBV5-6 and TRBJ1-2; unclear D gene. The V gene's germline CDR1 is SGHDT and CDR2 YYEEEE. Between the trimmed V and J ends, which lost 4 bases and 0 bases, there was a span of 19 bases. The CDR3 extends over 17 amino acids. CDR3 in DNA: TGTGCCAGCAGCCGAGGAGCCGGACGGCGAACTAACTATGGCTACACCTTC. It is translated as CASSRGAGRRTNYGYTF.

CDR3 amino acids: CASSTSGKSTDTQYF. In DNA form, the CDR3 reads TGCGCCAGCAGCACGTCCGGGAAAAGCACAGATACGCAGTATTTT. V and J are TRBV4-1 and TRBJ2-3; perhaps TRBD2 as D (5 bases). Per germline, CDR1 MGHRA and CDR2 YSYEKL. The CDR3 totals 15 residues. The V gene lost 5 bases and the J gene lost 0 bases, with 12 bases spanning the gap.

CDR3 sequence (DNA): TGTGCCAGCAGTTTAACCGGGACAGGGGGAACTAAACTGTTTTTT. Translated, it gives CASSLTGTGGTKLFF. V is TRBV27 and J is TRBJ1-4, with 11 bases that match TRBD1. Germline V gene data show CDR1 as MNHEY and CDR2 as SMNVEV (reference sequence). This CDR3 contains 15 residues. Unmatched junction bases numbered 7, after V lost 2 bases and J lost 11 bases.

The chain employs TRBV28 and TRBJ2-5; the match to TRBD2 covers 13 bases. The CDR3 covers 15 residues. V shed 4 bases, J shed 2 bases, and the junction held 1 base outside the gene matches. Looked up from germline, CDR1 is MDHEN and CDR2 is SYDVKM. CDR3 sequence reads: CASSSGLAGQETQYF. The CDR3 region has the DNA TGTGCCAGCAGTTCGGGACTAGCGGGACAAGAGACCCAGTACTTC.

This chain connects TRBV18 to TRBJ2-1; 9 positions match TRBD1. Germline V gene lookup returns CDR1 KGHSH and CDR2 LQKENI. The CDR3 contains 15 residues. V was clipped by 3 bases and J by 8 bases; unmatched bases: 8. The CDR3 region has the DNA TGTGCCAGCTCACCGGGACAGGGTAGATTCGATGAGCAGTTCTTC. Residues: CASSPGQGRFDEQFF.

The chain couples TRBV28 to TRBJ2-1, with 8 nucleotides matching TRBD2. In germline, CDR1 is MDHEN, CDR2 SYDVKM. The CDR3 is made up of 16 amino acids. The trim removed 2 bases at V and 1 base at J, leaving 4 bases unmatched. CDR3: CASSLMGGGSYNEQFF. The CDR3 DNA sequence: TGTGCCAGCAGTTTAATGGGCGGGGGGTCCTACAATGAGCAGTTCTTC.

V usage is TRBV5-1 and J usage is TRBJ1-2; 9 bases line up with TRBD1. Germline-derived CDR1 and CDR2 are SGHRS and YFSETQ. The CDR3 is 15 residues long. V gave up 2 bases and J gave up 6 bases; unmatched junction bases: 8. This chain's CDR3 is CASSLGQGPPHGYTF. The DNA for the CDR3 is TGCGCCAGCAGCTTAGGACAGGGGCCTCCCCATGGCTACACCTTC.

This clone turned up a few times. The chain employs TRBV11-2 and TRBJ2-1, with a weak D call TRBD1 (7 bases). CDR1 and CDR2 from the germline V gene are SGHAT and FQNNGV. CDR3 length: 16 amino acids. Trimming stripped 8 bases from V and 1 base from J, with 18 bases between. CDR3 nucleotides: TGTGCCAGCTCAGGGGGGCCAGGTTTGTCCTACAATGAGCAGTTCTTC. Its protein is CASSGGPGLSYNEQFF.

V gene TRBV30 combines with J gene TRBJ2-1; D gene unclear. Trimming cost V 5 bases and J 7 bases, with 18 bases left between them. The germline CDR1 and CDR2 sequences are GTSNPN and SVGIG (reference sequence). The CDR3 length is 14 residues. CDR3 residues: CAWDKGVEGNEQFF. CDR3 DNA: TGTGCCTGGGATAAAGGTGTAGAAGGAAATGAGCAGTTCTTC.

The chain has TRBV5-1 and TRBJ2-5; 7 bases fit TRBD2. The germline V gene has CDR1 SGHRS and CDR2 YFSETQ. The length of the CDR3 is 14 residues. The trim removed 4 bases at V and 5 bases at J, leaving 8 bases unmatched. Here the CDR3 reads CASSRGTNKETQYF. CDR3 nucleotide sequence: TGCGCCAGCAGCCGCGGGACTAACAAGGAGACCCAGTACTTC.

The V call is TRBV18, the J call TRBJ2-1; 7 nucleotides match TRBD2. Germline CDR1 is KGHSH and CDR2 is LQKENI. The CDR3 is 18 residues long. J gave up 7 bases and V 4 bases, and 19 bases lay outside the gene matches. The CDR3 region has the DNA TGTGCCAGCTCACGCCCCTGGGGCGGGAGAGTACTAGGGAATGAGCAGTTCTTC. Amino acids: CASSRPWGGRVLGNEQFF. The whole variable domain, filled in from reference TRBV18 and TRBJ2-1, reads NAGVMQNPRHLVRRRGQEARLRCSPMKGHSHVYWYRQLPEEGLKFMVYLQKENIIDESGMPKERFSAEFPKEGPSILRIQQVVRGDSAAYFCASSRPWGGRVLGNEQFFGPGTRLTVL.

The chain uses TRBV30 and TRBJ1-5; TRBD1 might be the D (5 bases). The germline CDR1 and CDR2 sequences are GTSNPN and SVGIG (reference sequence). V lost 2 bases to trimming and J lost 4 bases, with 6 bases between them. The CDR3 has 12 amino acids. In DNA, the CDR3 is TGTGCCTGGAGTCGGGGGAATCAGCCCCAGCATTTT. Translated: CAWSRGNQPQHF.

This clone has a single count. The V gene is TRBV4-3, the J gene TRBJ1-2; 11 bases are a match to TRBD1. J was trimmed by 5 bases and V by 3 bases; bases with no gene match: 5. In germline, CDR1 is LGHNA, CDR2 YSLEER. The CDR3 totals 15 residues. The CDR3 bases are TGCGCCAGCAGCCAGGACAGGGGGCCGGAGTATGGCTACACCTTC. Translated, it gives CASSQDRGPEYGYTF.

The J gene is TRBJ2-7, the V gene TRBV30, with a possible D match to TRBD1 (6 bases). Germline lookup yields CDR1 GTSNPN and CDR2 SVGIG (reference sequence). The V end lost 2 bases, the J end lost 3 bases, and 17 bases lay between the germline ends. CDR3 length: 15 residues. CDR3 region: CAWSPPTGGNYEQYF. The CDR3 region has the DNA TGTGCCTGGAGTCCCCCTACTGGGGGCAACTACGAGCAGTACTTC.

The chain joins TRBV11-2 to TRBJ2-7; D remains unclear. The CDR3 totals 14 residues. Trimming stripped 1 base from V and 6 bases from J, with 13 bases between. The germline gives CDR1 SGHAT, CDR2 FQNNGV. The chain's CDR3 is CASSLVTALGEQYF. The CDR3 DNA reads as TGTGCCAGCAGCTTAGTTACAGCCTTGGGCGAGCAGTACTTC.

This chain joins TRBV5-1 and TRBJ1-2; weak D call: TRBD1 (5 bases). Trimming left V 1 base short and J 5 bases short, with 15 bases between. The CDR3 spans 15 residues. Germline CDR1 and CDR2: SGHRS and YFSETQ. The CDR3 sequence is CASSLRGGDGYGYTF. CDR3 nucleotides: TGCGCCAGCAGCTTGCGGGGAGGGGATGGGTATGGCTACACCTTC.

The chain joins TRBV6-1 to TRBJ1-5; maybe TRBD1 (6 bases). The CDR3 is 16 amino acids. V lost 2 bases and J lost 1, with 12 bases in between. The germline gives CDR1 MNHNS, CDR2 SASEGT. The CDR3: CASSERGHFSNQPQHF. The CDR3 DNA follows: TGTGCCAGCAGTGAAAGGGGACACTTCAGCAATCAGCCCCAGCATTTT.